The clone carrying this T cell receptor beta chain has a count of ten or more. Antigen unknown. This CDR3 is 14 amino acids long. CDR1 is SGHDT, CDR2 YYEEEE, per germline. V lost 4 bases and J 4 bases, leaving 14 bases between the germline ends. This sample was included in a study of blood T cells in healthy people across ages. A sample-barcoded 5' primer and a J-beta primer mix were used in a second PCR of about 7 to 12 cycles. TCRdb re-called the 5' RACE reads with MiXCR, one entry per CDR3 protein. The sample consists of 1,800,000 or so distinct CDR3 sequences, approximately 39% of them appearing once. Each sample had at least 6.5 million PBMCs isolated. Broader study findings: Conclusively comparing naive with antigen-experienced cells was impossible with unsorted PBMCs. Donor CMV status, an unknown factor, possibly confounded changes in expanded clonotypes. Naive CD4+ cells and diversity were both higher in long-lived donors than in aged donors.

The genes are TRBV5-6 and TRBJ1-2; D is undetermined. The sequenced material came from blood. The sequence was obtained from a human donor in good health. CDR3 protein: CASSPNIRGYGYTF. In nucleotides, the CDR3 is TGTGCCAGCAGCCCAAACATTCGGGGCTATGGCTACACCTTC.